The T cell receptor beta chain under discussion was sequenced for a study of blood T cell repertoires in COVID-19. Study summary: Symptom resolution, clearance, or two negative PCRs marked the recovered donors of Cohort 3.

In the source study's methods: Estimation of nucleated cell counts relied on the amplification of reference gene primers. Generated by immunoSEQ multiplex PCR, the TCRdb table keeps only in-frame clones and is missing some. The V and J calls and clone size come from that table; D and trimming were worked out from the DNA. Here the sample spans under 300,000 clones, around 89% being singletons. The age range of participants was 18 to 89 years, with residence in about 25 US areas. The V gene's germline CDR1 is SGHRS and CDR2 YFSETQ. The CDR3 covers 14 residues. V trimming: 6 bases; J trimming: 0 bases; junction bases outside the gene matches: 0.

The V gene is TRBV5-1, the J gene TRBJ2-6, with 7 bases fitting TRBD2. The receptor's source is a woman between 55 and 75 years old in a cohort exposed to, infected with or recovered from COVID-19 (not recorded which). Source material: PBMCs or T cells enriched from blood (not recorded which). In DNA, the CDR3 is TGCGCCAGCACGGGGGGCTCTGGGGCCAACGTCCTGACTTTC. It translates to CASTGGSGANVLTF.